This T cell receptor beta chain emerged from a study of control samples from healthy donors and cancer patients. Only in-frame clones appear in the TCRdb table, and some are missing; sequencing was by immunoSEQ multiplex PCR. Among roughly 88,000 clones listed, 91% were seen once. Germline V lookup: CDR1 LNHDA, CDR2 SQIVND (reference sequence). Trimming pared 2 bases from V and 7 bases from J, leaving 9 bases between. The CDR3 has 13 residues. Sequencing was performed on blood. The sequence was collected from a man aged 50-59 years in good health. The chain combines TRBV19 with TRBJ1-5, with D possibly TRBD1 on 5 matching bases. In nucleotides, the CDR3 is TGTGCCAGTAGTATACGCAGGGCACAGCCCCAGCATTTT. This codes for CASSIRRAQPQHF.